This T cell receptor beta chain was obtained from a study of molecular identifiers for immune sequencing clone quantification. In preparing bulk TCR libraries, previously described methods and listed TCR primers were used. TCRdb ran MiXCR on the PCR reads and lists one entry per CDR3 protein. The sample lists 600,000 to 650,000 distinct CDR3 sequences, just under 20% occurring once. The CDR3 has 14 residues. Germline-derived CDR1 and CDR2 are DFQATT and SNEGSKA (reference sequence). Trimming shortened V by 5 bases and J by 1 base, and 14 bases separated the two germline ends. The clonotype originates from a human donor in good health. Some libraries in this study had Jurkat cell RNA spiked in. V gene TRBV20-1 combines with J gene TRBJ1-2; D unresolved. Sequencing used naive CD8+ T cells from blood, with Jurkat cell RNA spiked in. Indicated subset: FACS-sorted CD8+CD4-CCR7+CD45RA+ naive T cells. The CDR3 here is CSAGTPANNYGYTF. CDR3 nucleotide sequence: TGCAGTGCTGGAACCCCCGCCAATAACTATGGCTACACCTTC.